This entry features one T cell receptor (beta chain) sequence. The target of this receptor is not known. Within one base of it there is no much larger clone, and no base qualities were kept. The data stem from a study of blood T cell repertoires in COVID-19 (dated by TCRdb to about 2020). The study in broad terms: Samples from collaborators originated in the United States, Italy and Spain and spanned both the acute and convalescent phases of COVID-19. The prospective study material was composed of cDNA or gDNA derived from T cells, B-cell-depleted T cells, or PBMCs. The dataset comprised deeply sampled blood TCRbeta repertoires from subjects exposed to, actively infected with, or recovered from COVID-19. The repertoires were made available in a free public database intended to serve as a resource for research on the immune response to SARS-CoV-2. Samples were obtained from the ongoing ImmuneRACE study (first 160 participants) and from 1,200 or so subjects provided by 6 global collaborators. The sample metadata nearly always contained a de-identified subject ID, COVID-19 status, age in years and sex. Where available, HLA class I and class II types were obtained from metadata supplied by the sample provider rather than from assay-based typing. The investigation overall reported the following: The amount of clinical and demographic metadata varied by source and participant and was provided uncurated.

Clipping removes 4 bases from V and 0 bases from J, with 3 as the unmatched junction base count. The CDR3, cysteine through phenylalanine, is 15 amino acids long. CDR3 DNA is the only sequence kept; it has 45 bases, read in frame from the first base. Via the germline V gene, CDR1 is MDHEN and CDR2 SYDVKM. Collaborating institutions collected whole blood in K2EDTA tubes following their own protocols. For TCRbeta analysis, collaborator samples were shipped as frozen whole blood, as isolated PBMCs, or as DNA extracted from either sample type. TCRbeta CDR3 regions were amplified from genomic DNA using the immunoSEQ Assay, a bias-controlled multiplex PCR. In the paper's pipeline: Within the assay, amplification of reference gene primers was used to estimate how many nucleated cells each sample contained. To quantify the absolute abundance of each unique TCRbeta CDR3 rearrangement, sequence reads were collapsed and filtered. For each sample, productive Simpson clonality was calculated as the square root of Simpson's diversity index across productive rearrangements. TCRdb carries this immuneACCESS record with in-frame sequences only. Its versions omit some clonotypes, under half of them owing to an unresolved V gene in the studies checked, with the rest unexplained. V, J and clone size are those of that table, while D and trimming were read from the DNA. In all, the sample holds about 180,000 clones, and 84% of those were seen once. The ten largest make up 13% to 15% of the sample.

This sequence originates from a man between 18 and 29 years old with active or convalescent COVID-19. This chain joins TRBV28 to TRBJ2-5; 9 middle bases align to TRBD1. Sequenced sample: peripheral blood. In nucleotides, the sequence is TGTGCCAGCAGTTCGGGGGACAGGGACCAAGAGACCCAGTACTTC. This translates into CASSSGDRDQETQYF.